The 28 T cell receptor beta chains listed next were all sequenced from one sample in a study of shared clonotypes between healthy human individuals (dated by TCRdb to 2019 to 2021). Library preparation was by the immunoSEQ multiplex PCR assay. TCRdb carries this immuneACCESS record with in-frame sequences only. Its versions omit some clonotypes, under half of them owing to an unresolved V gene in the studies checked, with the rest unexplained. This sample holds 950,000 to 1,100,000 clones; more than 65% were observed only once. The leading ten clones occupy approximately 1.5% of the sample. The sample taken for sequencing was memory CD4+ T cells sorted from blood. Interpreted using the paper, the cell subset or site label stands for: CD45RA-negative fraction. These receptors were taken from a man aged 18 to 29 in good health.

The chain recombines TRBV27 with TRBJ2-5; 13 bases fit TRBD2. The CDR3 length is 15 residues. With V trimmed by 6 bases and J by 9 bases, 10 bases remained unmatched. Germline V gene sequence: CDR1 MNHEY, CDR2 SMNVEV (reference sequence). The CDR3 DNA sequence: TGTGCCAGCAGACCGGGACTAGCGGGAACCGGGGCCCAGTACTTC. Amino acid sequence: CASRPGLAGTGAQYF.

The rearrangement links TRBV15 to TRBJ2-7, with TRBD1 identical over 10 bases. In germline, CDR1 is LNHNV, CDR2 YYDKDF (reference sequence). Losses at the gene ends were 2 bases for V and 2 bases for J; bases not matched to a gene: 6. CDR3 length: 16 residues. As DNA, the CDR3 is TGTGCCACCAGCAGAAGCCGGGACAGGGGAACCTACGAGCAGTACTTC. It codes for CATSRSRDRGTYEQYF. The full variable domain, completed using reference TRBV15 and TRBJ2-7, is DAMVIQNPRYQVTQFGKPVTLSCSQTLNHNVMYWYQQKSSQAPKLLFHYYDKDFNNEADTPDNFQSRRPNTSFCFLDIRSPGLGDTAMYLCATSRSRDRGTYEQYFGPGTRLTVT.

V is TRBV10-3 and J is TRBJ2-2; 10 bases map to TRBD2. CDR1 ENHRY and CDR2 SYGVKD come from the germline V gene. The CDR3 is 19 amino acids. After removal of 1 base from V and 2 bases from J, the junction contained 10 bases not matched to a gene. CDR3 residues: CAISELKGLAVLNTGELFF. CDR3 sequence (DNA): TGTGCCATCAGTGAGTTAAAAGGACTAGCGGTTTTAAACACCGGGGAGCTGTTTTTT.

Here the CDR3 DNA reads TGTGCCAGCAGCTCACCCGGGACTAGCGGGGGCGCTGAGCAGTTCTTC. It codes for CASSSPGTSGGAEQFF. J is TRBJ2-1 and V is TRBV7-9; TRBD2 aligns across 14 bases. V gave up 4 bases and J gave up 9 bases; unmatched junction bases: 8. The CDR3 has 16 amino acids. The germline V gene encodes CDR1 SEHNR and CDR2 FQNEAQ (reference sequence).

The rearrangement links TRBV19 to TRBJ2-5; D tentatively fits TRBD1 or TRBD2 (5 bases each). This CDR3 comprises 12 residues. V lost 5 bases and J 9 bases, leaving 13 bases between the germline ends. The germline CDR1 and CDR2 sequences are LNHDA and SQIVND (reference sequence). The CDR3 DNA is TGTGCCAGTAGTCATGGGATGGGGGCCCAGTACTTC. Residues: CASSHGMGAQYF. Full variable domain (missing parts from reference TRBV19 and TRBJ2-5): DGGITQSPKYLFRKEGQNVTLSCEQNLNHDAMYWYRQDPGQGLRLIYYSQIVNDFQKGDIAEGYSVSREKKESFPLTVTSAQKNPTAFYLCASSHGMGAQYFGPGTRLLVL.

The CDR3 protein is CAISEGQPNTGELFF. Written as DNA, the CDR3 is TGTGCCATCAGTGAGGGTCAGCCGAACACCGGGGAGCTGTTTTTT. The V and J genes are TRBV10-3 and TRBJ2-2; D remains ambiguous. Trimming removed 2 bases from V and 0 bases from J, with 7 bases in between. The germline V gene encodes CDR1 ENHRY and CDR2 SYGVKD. The CDR3 extends over 15 amino acids.

This chain connects TRBV27 to TRBJ1-1; no reliable D call. Trimming removed 3 bases from V and 1 base from J, with 6 bases in between. Germline values: CDR1 MNHEY, CDR2 SMNVEV (reference sequence). The CDR3 runs to 13 residues. In DNA, the CDR3 is TGTGCCAGCAGTTTCAACCCGAACACTGAAGCTTTCTTT. It translates to CASSFNPNTEAFF.

The chain employs TRBV2 and TRBJ2-5, with 15 bases aligning to TRBD2. V lost 8 bases, J lost 1 base, and 2 bases stayed unmatched. The V gene's germline CDR1 is SNHLY and CDR2 FYNNEI. This CDR3 region has 15 residues. CDR3 nucleotides: TGTGCCAGCGGGACTAGCGGGGGGCCCCAAGAGACCCAGTACTTC. Residues: CASGTSGGPQETQYF.

The chain uses TRBV9 and TRBJ1-4; TRBD1 matches 8 bases. Germline V gene data show CDR1 as SGDLS and CDR2 as YYNGEE. This CDR3 is 15 amino acids long. V gave up 3 bases and J gave up 3 bases; unmatched junction bases: 4. In DNA form, the CDR3 reads TGTGCCAGCAGCGCCAGGACAGGGCCTAATGAAAAACTGTTTTTT. Protein sequence: CASSARTGPNEKLFF.

V gene TRBV7-9 combines with J gene TRBJ1-3; D is uncertain. Germline CDR1 SEHNR, CDR2 FQNEAQ (reference sequence). This CDR3 has 13 amino acids. With 5 bases removed from V and 1 base from J, the gap between germline ends came to 6 bases. The CDR3 loop is CASSVESGNTIYF. The DNA of the CDR3 is TGTGCCAGCAGCGTGGAATCTGGAAACACCATATATTTT.

V and J are TRBV5-1 and TRBJ2-2, with 7 bases identical to TRBD2. V lost 2 bases and J lost 4; bases outside the gene matches: 11. The CDR3 is 17 residues long. The germline V gene encodes CDR1 SGHRS and CDR2 YFSETQ. The CDR3 protein is CASSLFGIREATGELFF. In DNA form, the CDR3 reads TGCGCCAGCAGCTTATTTGGTATACGGGAGGCCACCGGGGAGCTGTTTTTT.

The chain recombines TRBV5-4 with TRBJ2-3; D remains ambiguous. The CDR3 is 18 amino acids. Germline V gene data show CDR1 as SGHNT and CDR2 as YYREEE (reference sequence). Deletions cut 4 bases from V and 6 bases from J, with 27 bases between. CDR3 loop: CASSPKNKEWGFGDTQYF. The CDR3 DNA is TGTGCCAGCAGCCCGAAAAATAAGGAGTGGGGTTTTGGGGATACGCAGTATTTT. The whole variable domain, remainder taken from reference TRBV5-4 and TRBJ2-3, is ETGVTQSPTHLIKTRGQQVTLRCSSQSGHNTVSWYQQALGQGPQFIFQYYREEENGRGNFPPRFSGLQFPNYSSELNVNALELDDSALYLCASSPKNKEWGFGDTQYFGPGTRLTVL.

Here the CDR3 reads CASSFGQGALEQYF. In nucleotides, the CDR3 is TGCGCCAGCAGCTTCGGACAGGGGGCTCTCGAGCAGTACTTC. This chain joins TRBV5-1 and TRBJ2-7, with 11 bases that match TRBD1. In germline, CDR1 is SGHRS, CDR2 YFSETQ. With V trimmed by 2 bases and J by 6 bases, 4 bases remained unmatched. CDR3 length: 14 residues.

This chain uses TRBV11-2 with TRBJ1-1; possible D gene TRBD1, 6 bases. The CDR3 has 12 amino acids. V lost 5 bases, J lost 8 bases, and 12 bases lay in between. The germline V gene has CDR1 SGHAT and CDR2 FQNNGV. The chain's CDR3 is CASSLGTPEAFF. The CDR3 DNA is TGTGCCAGCAGCCTTGGGACACCCGAAGCTTTCTTT.

The chain recombines TRBV7-2 with TRBJ2-3; tentative D call: TRBD2 (5 bases). Germline V gene lookup returns CDR1 SGHTA and CDR2 FQGNSA. The CDR3 runs 16 residues. V was trimmed by 1 base and J by 1 base, leaving 12 bases between them. The CDR3 sequence is CASSLDPADRTDTQYF. In DNA, the CDR3 is TGTGCCAGCAGCTTAGATCCAGCGGACCGCACAGATACGCAGTATTTT.

This sequence joins TRBV15 and TRBJ2-7; D remains unclear. The germline V and J ends were trimmed by 5 bases and 0 bases, with 8 bases remaining between them. Germline assignment: CDR1 LNHNV and CDR2 YYDKDF (reference sequence). The CDR3 totals 13 residues. The chain's CDR3 is CATSLQSSYEQYF. In DNA, the CDR3 is TGTGCCACCAGCCTACAAAGCTCCTACGAGCAGTACTTC. Full variable domain (missing parts from reference TRBV15 and TRBJ2-7): DAMVIQNPRYQVTQFGKPVTLSCSQTLNHNVMYWYQQKSSQAPKLLFHYYDKDFNNEADTPDNFQSRRPNTSFCFLDIRSPGLGDTAMYLCATSLQSSYEQYFGPGTRLTVT.

The chain recombines TRBV5-4 with TRBJ1-2; unclear D gene. CDR1 is SGHNT and CDR2 is YYREEE in the germline V gene (reference sequence). V gave up 0 bases and J gave up 6 bases, with 15 bases separating them. The CDR3 is 15 residues long. The CDR3 nucleotides are TGTGCCAGCAGCTTGGAGGTCGAGTCTGTGAATGGCTACACCTTC. Protein: CASSLEVESVNGYTF.

The V call is TRBV30, the J call TRBJ2-7, with no clear D. Germline V gives CDR1 GTSNPN, CDR2 SVGIG (reference sequence). V dropped 3 bases and J dropped 2 bases, with 14 bases sitting between them. The CDR3 is 14 residues long. CDR3 sequence reads: CAWSTFQTTYEQYF. The CDR3 coding sequence is TGTGCCTGGAGCACTTTTCAGACCACCTACGAGCAGTACTTC.

The chain employs TRBV7-8 and TRBJ1-6; 10 bases match TRBD1. CDR3 length: 18 amino acids. Germline CDR1 reads SGHVS; CDR2 reads FQNEAQ. V shed 5 bases and J 1 base; nucleotides not matched to a gene: 8. In nucleotides, the CDR3 is TGTGCCAGCAGCCAAGACAGGGGGCAGGGATCCTATAATTCACCCCTCCACTTT. The encoded protein is CASSQDRGQGSYNSPLHF.

V gene TRBV7-9 combines with J gene TRBJ2-7, with D uncertain. Germline loops: CDR1 SEHNR, CDR2 FQNEAQ (reference sequence). The length of the CDR3 is 14 residues. Trimming removed 1 base from V and 7 bases from J, with 14 bases in between. The CDR3 reads CASSLDNGYREQYF. CDR3 in DNA: TGTGCCAGCAGCTTAGATAACGGGTATAGGGAGCAGTACTTC.

The chain couples TRBV18 to TRBJ1-2; a weak D match, TRBD1 (5 bases). This CDR3 contains 14 residues. Trimming removed 2 bases from V and 3 bases from J, with 10 bases in between. Germline V gene lookup returns CDR1 KGHSH and CDR2 LQKENI. Here the CDR3 DNA reads TGTGCCAGCTCACCATCGACAGACCACTATGGCTACACCTTC. This codes for CASSPSTDHYGYTF.

This clone was counted between two and nine times. This chain uses TRBV29-1 with TRBJ1-2; unclear D gene. Deletions cut 4 bases from V and 4 bases from J, with 10 bases between. Germline CDR1 SQVTM, CDR2 ANQGSEA. The CDR3 sequence is 12 residues long. The CDR3 here is CSVARESYGYTF. In DNA form, the CDR3 reads TGCAGCGTTGCGCGGGAAAGCTATGGCTACACCTTC.

The V and J genes are TRBV5-1 and TRBJ1-2, with 11 bases fitting TRBD1. Germline CDR1 reads SGHRS; CDR2 reads YFSETQ. After removal of 3 bases from V and 5 bases from J, the junction contained 3 bases not matched to a gene. CDR3 length: 14 residues. The CDR3 DNA reads as TGCGCCAGCAGCTCGGGACAGGGGGAGTATGGCTACACCTTC. Translating it yields CASSSGQGEYGYTF.

This chain uses TRBV4-1 with TRBJ2-1, with 10 nucleotides matching TRBD1. The ends lost 0 bases at V and 5 bases at J; junction bases unmatched: 4. CDR1 is MGHRA, CDR2 YSYEKL, per germline. This CDR3 is built from 16 residues. The CDR3 DNA sequence: TGCGCCAGCAGCCAAGATGCGGACAGGGGGAACAATGAGCAGTTCTTC. Protein product: CASSQDADRGNNEQFF.

The rearrangement links TRBV5-1 to TRBJ1-6; a weak D match, TRBD1 (5 bases). The V and J ends lost 4 bases and 6 bases respectively, with 11 bases between them. The CDR3 has 14 residues. Germline CDR1 is SGHRS and CDR2 is YFSETQ. CDR3 coding DNA: TGCGCCAGCAGCCCGGGACTGATTAATTCACCCCTCCACTTT. Encoded protein: CASSPGLINSPLHF.

The chain is built from TRBV6-6 and TRBJ1-3; 9 bases fit TRBD1. The germline V gene encodes CDR1 MNHNY and CDR2 SVGAGI (reference sequence). V gave up 5 bases and J gave up 4 bases; unmatched junction bases: 3. CDR3 length: 14 residues. The CDR3 sequence: CASSMTGGGNTIYF. In DNA, the CDR3 is TGTGCCAGCAGTATGACAGGGGGAGGAAACACCATATATTTT.

This chain uses TRBV7-2 with TRBJ2-7, with a weak D call TRBD2 (6 bases). Per the germline V gene, CDR1 is SGHTA and CDR2 is FQGNSA. This CDR3 is 13 amino acids long. V lost 4 bases to trimming and J lost 4 bases, with 11 bases between them. The CDR3 nucleotides read TGTGCCAGCAGCTCCGGTGGGGGGTACGAGCAGTACTTC. Amino acids: CASSSGGGYEQYF.

V is TRBV7-9 and J is TRBJ2-7, with D perhaps matching TRBD1 or TRBD2 (6 bases each). CDR1 is SEHNR and CDR2 is FQNEAQ in the germline V gene (reference sequence). The V end lost 9 bases, the J end lost 3 bases, and 18 bases lay between the germline ends. The CDR3 is 14 residues long. CDR3 in DNA: TGTGCCAGTCGCCGGGCAGGGGACTTCTACGAGCAGTACTTC. Amino acid sequence: CASRRAGDFYEQYF.